The 20 T cell receptor beta chains given below trace back to one sample, sequenced in a study of radiation and T cells in renal cell carcinoma. Time point: blood 4 weeks post-SBRT, at nephrectomy. Treatment of the sample: 15 Gy SBRT to primary tumor, nephrectomy 4 weeks later. Here immunoSEQ multiplex PCR was the method, and the copy in TCRdb shows in-frame clones only, minus some. Of 130,000 to 150,000 clones in the sample, 65% to 90% were seen once. The sample consisted of blood, taken from a patient whose treatment included radiotherapy and nephrectomy. These receptors all come from a woman between 50 and 59 years old with renal cell carcinoma.

The chain combines TRBV6-6 with TRBJ2-3; D uncertain. Germline CDR1 MNHNY, CDR2 SVGAGI (reference sequence). CDR3 length equals 11 residues. Trimming removed 3 bases at V and 5 bases at J, with 3 bases between. In nucleotides, the CDR3 is TGTGCCAGCAGTTATCTAGATACGCAGTATTTT. This encodes CASSYLDTQYF.

The chain recombines TRBV19 with TRBJ2-2, with 8 bases lining up with TRBD2. This CDR3 is 15 amino acids long. Germline CDR1 LNHDA, CDR2 SQIVND (reference sequence). Losses at the gene ends were 3 bases for V and 6 bases for J; bases not matched to a gene: 6. The CDR3 sequence: CASSISSGGAGELFF. CDR3 sequence (DNA): TGTGCCAGTAGTATTTCGAGCGGGGGTGCCGGGGAGCTGTTTTTT. Based on the CDR3 plus reference TRBV19 and TRBJ2-2, the full variable domain is DGGITQSPKYLFRKEGQNVTLSCEQNLNHDAMYWYRQDPGQGLRLIYYSQIVNDFQKGDIAEGYSVSREKKESFPLTVTSAQKNPTAFYLCASSISSGGAGELFFGEGSRLTVL.

This chain uses TRBV9 with TRBJ1-1; 11 positions match TRBD1. Germline-derived CDR1 and CDR2 are SGDLS and YYNGEE. J was trimmed by 6 bases and V by 3 bases; bases with no gene match: 4. The CDR3 totals 14 residues. The CDR3 DNA reads as TGTGCCAGCAGCGCCTTGGGACAGGGGGCTGAAGCTTTCTTT. It encodes CASSALGQGAEAFF. The variable domain in full, completed from reference TRBV9 and TRBJ1-1, reads DSGVTQTPKHLITATGQRVTLRCSPRSGDLSVYWYQQSLDQGLQFLIQYYNGEERAKGNILERFSAQQFPDLHSELNLSSLELGDSALYFCASSALGQGAEAFFGQGTRLTVV.

This chain connects TRBV13 to TRBJ2-2, with 11 bases identical to TRBD1. With 2 bases clipped from V and 6 bases from J, the junction kept 5 bases outside the gene matches. CDR3 size: 16 residues. The germline gives CDR1 PRHDT, CDR2 FYEKMQ (reference sequence). DNA for the CDR3: TGTGCCAGCAGCTTACCCCCGGGACAGGGGGCCGGGGAGCTGTTTTTT. It yields the protein CASSLPPGQGAGELFF.

The chain carries TRBV5-1 and TRBJ1-3; a weak D match, TRBD1 (5 bases). CDR3 length equals 16 residues. CDR1 and CDR2 from the germline V gene are SGHRS and YFSETQ. Trimming removed 4 bases from V and 0 bases from J, with 14 bases in between. This CDR3 is CASSPGPMNSGNTIYF. CDR3 DNA sequence: TGCGCCAGCAGCCCGGGGCCAATGAACTCTGGAAACACCATATATTTT.

The J gene is TRBJ2-1, the V gene TRBV2; 12 positions agree with TRBD1. With 5 bases clipped from V and 7 bases from J, the junction kept 9 bases outside the gene matches. This CDR3 spans 16 amino acids. CDR1 is SNHLY and CDR2 is FYNNEI in the germline V gene. The CDR3 is CASSSPGQGARNEQFF. CDR3 in DNA: TGTGCCAGCAGTTCCCCGGGACAGGGGGCGCGTAATGAGCAGTTCTTC.

The rearrangement uses TRBV27 and TRBJ2-3; TRBD2 aligns across 13 bases. This CDR3 contains 16 residues. The V and J ends lost 6 bases and 7 bases, in that order; junction bases with no gene match: 10. Per germline, CDR1 MNHEY and CDR2 SMNVEV (reference sequence). For the CDR3, the DNA is TGTGCCAGCAGACAGACCGGACTAGCGGGAGAGAATACGCAGTATTTT. Residues: CASRQTGLAGENTQYF.

Worth noting for this clone: The same CDR3 arises from other DNA sequences in this sample as well. The chain combines TRBV15 with TRBJ2-3; TRBD1 might be the D (5 bases). Germline loops: CDR1 LNHNV, CDR2 YYDKDF (reference sequence). The ends were cut back, 0 bases at V and 3 bases at J, with 7 bases in the middle. The CDR3 runs 14 residues. Written as DNA, the CDR3 is TGTGCCACCAGCAGAGATCAGGGAACAGATACGCAGTATTTT. Protein: CATSRDQGTDTQYF.

The V gene is TRBV4-1, the J gene TRBJ1-2; 7 positions match TRBD1. V lost 2 bases and J lost 4; bases outside the gene matches: 10. The length of the CDR3 is 16 residues. Germline V CDR1 and CDR2: MGHRA, YSYEKL. In nucleotides, the CDR3 is TGCGCCAGCAGCCAACCCTGGGACAGCTTCGTCTATGGCTACACCTTC. Protein sequence: CASSQPWDSFVYGYTF.

The chain employs TRBV27 and TRBJ1-1; no firm D call. CDR3 size: 14 residues. The germline V gene has CDR1 MNHEY and CDR2 SMNVEV (reference sequence). V was cut by 3 bases and J by 4 bases, with 12 bases left in between. This chain's CDR3 is CASSLIGPGTEAFF. Written as DNA, the CDR3 is TGTGCCAGCAGTTTGATCGGGCCGGGCACTGAAGCTTTCTTT.

This sequence joins TRBV5-4 and TRBJ1-5, with TRBD1 as a possible D gene (6 bases). Trimming cost V 0 bases and J 7 bases, with 8 bases left between them. Germline V gene lookup returns CDR1 SGHNT and CDR2 YYREEE (reference sequence). This CDR3 has 13 amino acids. As DNA, the CDR3 is TGTGCCAGCAGCTTGGAGGGGGGGCAGCCCCAGCATTTT. It codes for CASSLEGGQPQHF.

The V gene is TRBV7-8, the J gene TRBJ2-7, with 8 nucleotides matching TRBD1. The CDR3 sequence is 14 residues long. With 5 bases clipped from V and 2 bases from J, the junction kept 5 bases outside the gene matches. Germline CDR1 is SGHVS and CDR2 is FQNEAQ. CDR3 protein: CASSPYRGTYEQYF. CDR3 coding DNA: TGTGCCAGCAGCCCATACAGGGGGACCTACGAGCAGTACTTC.

This clone appeared a single time. This chain connects TRBV25-1 to TRBJ1-4; no clear D. The CDR3 is 17 amino acids. Deletions cut 4 bases from V and 4 bases from J, with 19 bases between. Germline lookup yields CDR1 MGHDK and CDR2 SYGVNS. The CDR3 DNA follows: TGTGCCAGCAGTGGATACGGAGGACGGATGCTTAATGAAAAACTGTTTTTT. Its protein product is CASSGYGGRMLNEKLFF.

Of note for this clone: Within the sample, other DNA sequences also encode this same CDR3. The chain uses TRBV5-1 and TRBJ2-7, with 7 bases lining up with TRBD1. With 0 bases clipped from V and 4 bases from J, the junction kept 4 bases outside the gene matches. There are 14 residues in the CDR3. Germline-derived CDR1 and CDR2 are SGHRS and YFSETQ. CDR3 sequence reads: CASSLGQGVYEQYF. The CDR3 coding sequence is TGCGCCAGCAGCTTGGGTCAGGGGGTTTACGAGCAGTACTTC.

This clone was counted only a few times. The CDR3 protein is CAWSDLRGAFF. Here the CDR3 DNA reads TGTGCCTGGAGTGACCTTCGGGGGGCTTTCTTT. The chain couples TRBV30 to TRBJ1-1, with TRBD1 as a possible D gene (5 bases). Germline assignment: CDR1 GTSNPN and CDR2 SVGIG (reference sequence). Trimming removed 1 base at V and 11 bases at J, with 11 bases between. This CDR3 region has 11 residues.

This clone was recorded only once. The V gene is TRBV4-3, the J gene TRBJ2-7; D remains unclear. The CDR3 sequence is 14 residues long. Trimming removed 1 base at V and 5 bases at J, with 12 bases between. Germline values: CDR1 LGHNA, CDR2 YSLEER. The CDR3 loop is CASSQGVGFDEQYF. CDR3 nucleotide sequence: TGCGCCAGCAGCCAAGGTGTCGGGTTCGACGAGCAGTACTTC.

The chain links TRBV19 to TRBJ1-1, with 10 bases aligning to TRBD1. The CDR3 is made up of 17 amino acids. Germline trimming cut 5 bases from V and 1 base from J; bases unmatched to any gene: 10. CDR1 is LNHDA, CDR2 SQIVND, per germline (reference sequence). In DNA form, the CDR3 reads TGTGCCAGTAGTTCCCAAGGGACAGGGGCGGAGAACACTGAAGCTTTCTTT. It is translated as CASSSQGTGAENTEAFF.

The chain combines TRBV5-6 with TRBJ2-7; D is ambiguous. CDR1 and CDR2 from the germline V gene are SGHDT and YYEEEE. V lost 0 bases, J lost 12 bases, and 10 bases lay in between. The CDR3 totals 11 residues. CDR3 bases: TGTGCCAGCAGCTTGGCTCACAGTAGGTACTTC. It translates to CASSLAHSRYF.

This sequence joins TRBV7-2 and TRBJ2-1; TRBD1 might be the D (6 bases). V lost 4 bases and J 3 bases, leaving 16 bases between the germline ends. Germline CDR1 reads SGHTA; CDR2 reads FQGNSA. This CDR3 contains 16 residues. The CDR3 region has the DNA TGTGCCAGCAGCTCCCGTCTCCCCAGGGGCTACAATGAGCAGTTCTTC. Translation: CASSSRLPRGYNEQFF.

This clone was detected once. In DNA, the CDR3 is TGTGCCAGCTCACCCTCCAGCGAGCGGGGCTCCTACGAGCAGTACTTC. Its translation is CASSPSSERGSYEQYF. The rearrangement links TRBV18 to TRBJ2-7, with TRBD2 identical over 7 bases. The CDR3 is 16 residues long. Trimming cost V 3 bases and J 0 bases; bases outside gene matches: 8. CDR1 KGHSH and CDR2 LQKENI come from the germline V gene.